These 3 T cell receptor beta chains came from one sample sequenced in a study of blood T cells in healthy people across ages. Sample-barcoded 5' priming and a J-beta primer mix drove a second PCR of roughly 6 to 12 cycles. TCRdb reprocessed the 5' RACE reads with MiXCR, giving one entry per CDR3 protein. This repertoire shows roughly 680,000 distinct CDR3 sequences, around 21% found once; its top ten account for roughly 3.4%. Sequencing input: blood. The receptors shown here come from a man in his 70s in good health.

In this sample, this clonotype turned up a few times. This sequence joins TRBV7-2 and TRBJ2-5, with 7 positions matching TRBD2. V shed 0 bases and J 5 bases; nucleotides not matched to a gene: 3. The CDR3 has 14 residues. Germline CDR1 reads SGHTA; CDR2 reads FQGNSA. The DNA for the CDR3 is TGTGCCAGCAGCTTAGCGCGGGAGAGGGAGACCCAGTACTTC. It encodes CASSLARERETQYF.

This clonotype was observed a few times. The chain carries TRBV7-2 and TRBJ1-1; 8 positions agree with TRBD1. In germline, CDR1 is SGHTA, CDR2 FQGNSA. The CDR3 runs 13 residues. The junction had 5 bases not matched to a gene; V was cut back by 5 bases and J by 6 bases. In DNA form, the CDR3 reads TGTGCCAGCAGCCTTGAGACAGGGGCTGAAGCTTTCTTT. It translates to CASSLETGAEAFF.

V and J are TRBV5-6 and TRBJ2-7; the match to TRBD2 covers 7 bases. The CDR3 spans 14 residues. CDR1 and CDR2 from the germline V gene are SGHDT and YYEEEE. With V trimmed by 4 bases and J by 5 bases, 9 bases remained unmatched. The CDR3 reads CASSIVAGTDEQYF. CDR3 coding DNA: TGTGCCAGCAGCATAGTAGCGGGTACGGACGAGCAGTACTTC.